The entry that follows covers one TCR beta chain sequence. What it recognizes is unknown. A much bigger clone sits one base away, suggesting this may be a read error. The data stem from a study of T cells after yellow fever vaccination. Production of TCR cDNA was by 5'RACE template switching, which also added a universal primer site and UMIs. MiXCR, run by TCRdb on the 5' RACE reads, gives a single entry per CDR3 protein. The sample shows some 110,000 distinct CDR3 sequences, around 8% of them seen only once. This CDR3 spans 15 amino acids. Looked up from germline, CDR1 is SQVTM and CDR2 is ANQGSEA. Study results and limitations: A faster peak, day 5 versus 15, was reached by the weaker secondary response. Most primary-vaccination clones recurred post-booster (nearly 98% CD4, roughly 90% CD8).

The chain carries TRBV29-1 and TRBJ2-5; D tentatively fits TRBD1 or TRBD2 (6 bases each). The material sequenced was CD8+ T cells sorted from PBMCs, taken 45 days after the yellow fever booster vaccination. This TCR was recovered from a man aged 30-40 years who received the YFV17D yellow fever vaccine. The DNA of the CDR3 is TGCCGCGTTGGAGGGGGACGATACCTCCAAGAGACCCAGTACTTC. It codes for CRVGGGRYLQETQYF.